The clone carrying this T cell receptor beta chain came up many times. This sample is part of a study of beta chain features in type 1 diabetes. Study as a whole: There was similarity between patients and healthy donors in age, gender and cell yields.

One heparinised blood draw, averaging about 120 mL, came from each donor. Via the markers CD45RO/CCR7/CD25/CD127/CD95/CD27, stem cell-like memory, regulatory, central memory and naive CD4+ cells were sorted. Purities in excess of 95% were seen in all sorted populations. Every bit of the isolated RNA underwent reverse transcription, so sequencing read expressed TCRB transcripts. Clones were sequenced by immunoSEQ multiplex PCR, and TCRdb holds only the in-frame ones, with some missing. The sample has around 320,000 clones; 12% to 15% are singletons. The receptor was isolated from a man aged 30 to 39 in good health. Sequenced material: central memory CD4+ T cells from blood.

The CDR3: CASGPGGPGEQFF. The CDR3 DNA reads TGTGCGAGCGGGCCGGGAGGGCCGGGTGAGCAGTTCTTC. This chain uses TRBV27 with TRBJ2-1; 8 positions match TRBD2. The CDR3 spans 13 residues. Germline lookup yields CDR1 MNHEY and CDR2 SMNVEV (reference sequence).